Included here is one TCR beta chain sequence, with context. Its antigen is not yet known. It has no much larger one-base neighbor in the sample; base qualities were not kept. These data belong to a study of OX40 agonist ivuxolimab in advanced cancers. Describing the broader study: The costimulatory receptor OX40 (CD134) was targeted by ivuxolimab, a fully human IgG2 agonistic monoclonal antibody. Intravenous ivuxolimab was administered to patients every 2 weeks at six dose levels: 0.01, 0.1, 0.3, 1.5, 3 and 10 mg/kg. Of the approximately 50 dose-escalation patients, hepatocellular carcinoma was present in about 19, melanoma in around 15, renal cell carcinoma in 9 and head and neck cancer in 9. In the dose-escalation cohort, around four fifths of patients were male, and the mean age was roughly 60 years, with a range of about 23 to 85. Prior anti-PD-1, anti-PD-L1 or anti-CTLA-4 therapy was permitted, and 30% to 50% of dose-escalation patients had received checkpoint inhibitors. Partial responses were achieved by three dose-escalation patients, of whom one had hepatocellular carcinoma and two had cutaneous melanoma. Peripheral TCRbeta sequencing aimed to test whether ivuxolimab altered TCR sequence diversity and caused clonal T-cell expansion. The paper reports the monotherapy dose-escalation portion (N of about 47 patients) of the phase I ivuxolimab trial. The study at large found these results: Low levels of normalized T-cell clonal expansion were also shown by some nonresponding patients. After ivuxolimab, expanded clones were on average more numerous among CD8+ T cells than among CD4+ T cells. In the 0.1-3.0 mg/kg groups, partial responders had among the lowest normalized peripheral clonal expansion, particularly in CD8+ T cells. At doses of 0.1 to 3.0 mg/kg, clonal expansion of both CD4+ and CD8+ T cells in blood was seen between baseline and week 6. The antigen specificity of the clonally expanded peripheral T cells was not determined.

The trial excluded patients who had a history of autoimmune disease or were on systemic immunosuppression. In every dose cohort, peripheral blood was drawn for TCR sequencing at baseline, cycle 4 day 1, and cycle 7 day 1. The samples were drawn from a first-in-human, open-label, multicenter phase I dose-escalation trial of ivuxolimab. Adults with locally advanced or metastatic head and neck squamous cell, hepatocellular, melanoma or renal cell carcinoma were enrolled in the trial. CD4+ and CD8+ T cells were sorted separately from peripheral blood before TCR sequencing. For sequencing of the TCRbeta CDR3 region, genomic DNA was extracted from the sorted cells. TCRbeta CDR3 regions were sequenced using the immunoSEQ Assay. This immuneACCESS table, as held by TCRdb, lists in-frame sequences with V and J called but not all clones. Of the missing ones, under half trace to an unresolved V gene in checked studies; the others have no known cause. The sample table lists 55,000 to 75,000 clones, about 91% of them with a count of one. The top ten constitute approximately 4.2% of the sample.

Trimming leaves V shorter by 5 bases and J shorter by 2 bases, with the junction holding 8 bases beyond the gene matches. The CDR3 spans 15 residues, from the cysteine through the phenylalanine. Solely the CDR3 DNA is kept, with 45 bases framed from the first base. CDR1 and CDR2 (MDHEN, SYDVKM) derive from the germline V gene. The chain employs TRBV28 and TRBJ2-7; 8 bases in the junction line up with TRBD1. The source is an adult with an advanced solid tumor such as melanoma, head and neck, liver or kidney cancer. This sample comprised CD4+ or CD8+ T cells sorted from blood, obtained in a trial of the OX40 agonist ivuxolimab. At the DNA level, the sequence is TGTGCCAGCAGTACCCGACAGGGGACCACCTACGAGCAGTACTTC. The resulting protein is CASSTRQGTTYEQYF.